The 6 T cell receptor beta chains reported below all come from one sample, sequenced in a study of blood T cell repertoires in COVID-19. Produced via immunoSEQ multiplex PCR; TCRdb's table is partial and in-frame only. Here the sample spans fewer than 80,000 clones, approximately 79% being singletons. The sequenced sample was peripheral blood. The source of these receptors is a woman of 80 years or more with active or convalescent COVID-19.

The V gene is TRBV6-4, the J gene TRBJ2-6; 9 positions match TRBD2. The ends lost 0 bases at V and 2 bases at J; junction bases unmatched: 8. This CDR3 has 19 amino acids. Germline CDR1 reads MRHNA; CDR2 reads SNTAGT. The CDR3 is CASSDSAGGLFAGANVLTF. In DNA, the CDR3 is TGTGCCAGCAGTGACTCGGCGGGGGGGCTCTTCGCTGGGGCCAACGTCCTGACTTTC.

The genes are TRBV24-1 and TRBJ1-2, with 10 bases matching TRBD1. Germline-derived CDR1 and CDR2 are KGHDR and SFDVKD. Trimming cost V 4 bases and J 8 bases; bases outside gene matches: 6. The CDR3 is made up of 14 amino acids. The CDR3 DNA reads as TGTGCCACCAGTGACGCGGACAGGGGGAAGGGCTACACCTTC. This encodes CATSDADRGKGYTF.

This chain joins TRBV6-2 or TRBV6-3 and TRBJ1-2; a possible D gene is TRBD1 (6 bases). The V gene lost 2 bases and the J gene lost 8 bases, with 15 bases spanning the gap. The CDR3 is 14 amino acids. Per the germline V gene, CDR1 is MNHEY and CDR2 is SVGEGT. Here the CDR3 reads CASSYGGRAFGYTF. In DNA form, the CDR3 reads TGTGCCAGCAGTTACGGGGGCAGGGCCTTCGGCTACACCTTC.

CDR3 residues: CASSVGGAEAFF. The CDR3 DNA reads as TGTGCCAGCAGCGTCGGAGGGGCTGAAGCTTTCTTT. The V gene is TRBV7-6, the J gene TRBJ1-1, with D maybe TRBD1 (5 bases). CDR1 is SGHVS, CDR2 FNYEAQ, per germline. Trimming stripped 5 bases from V and 6 bases from J, with 10 bases between. CDR3 length: 12 residues.

V usage is TRBV7-3 and J usage is TRBJ2-3; D uncertain. CDR1 and CDR2 (germline): SGHTA, FQGTGA. Between the trimmed V and J ends, which lost 5 bases and 2 bases, there was a span of 11 bases. This CDR3 is built from 14 residues. CDR3 loop: CASSPGVPTDTQYF. The CDR3 DNA reads TGTGCCAGCAGCCCCGGTGTTCCCACAGATACGCAGTATTTT.

V usage is TRBV19 and J usage is TRBJ2-2, with 8 positions matching TRBD2. Per germline, CDR1 LNHDA and CDR2 SQIVND (reference sequence). With V trimmed by 2 bases and J by 5 bases, 4 bases remained unmatched. CDR3 length: 15 residues. DNA for the CDR3: TGTGCCAGTAGTATACGGACTAGCTATACCGGGGAGCTGTTTTTT. Protein: CASSIRTSYTGELFF.